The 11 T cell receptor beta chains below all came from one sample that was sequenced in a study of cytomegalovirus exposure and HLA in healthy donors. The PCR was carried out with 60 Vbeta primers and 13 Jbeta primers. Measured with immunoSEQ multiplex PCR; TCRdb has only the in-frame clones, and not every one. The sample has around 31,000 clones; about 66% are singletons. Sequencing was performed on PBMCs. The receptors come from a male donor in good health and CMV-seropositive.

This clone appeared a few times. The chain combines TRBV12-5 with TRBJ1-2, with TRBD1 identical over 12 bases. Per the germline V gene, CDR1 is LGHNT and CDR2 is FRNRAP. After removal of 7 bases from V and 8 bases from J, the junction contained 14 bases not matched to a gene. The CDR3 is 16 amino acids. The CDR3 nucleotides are TGTGCTAGTGAGAGGGACAGGGGGCGGCCCCGACGAGGCTACACCTTC. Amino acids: CASERDRGRPRRGYTF.

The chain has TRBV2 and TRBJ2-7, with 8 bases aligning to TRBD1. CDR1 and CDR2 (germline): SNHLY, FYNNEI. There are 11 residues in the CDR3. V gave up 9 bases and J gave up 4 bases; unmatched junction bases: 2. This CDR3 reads CASRTGYEQYF. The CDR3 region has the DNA TGTGCCAGTCGGACAGGGTACGAGCAGTACTTC.

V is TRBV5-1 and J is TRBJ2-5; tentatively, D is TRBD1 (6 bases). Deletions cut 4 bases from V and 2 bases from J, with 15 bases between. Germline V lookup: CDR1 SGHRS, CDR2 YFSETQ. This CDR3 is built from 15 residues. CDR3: CASSLEYRVQETQYF. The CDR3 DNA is TGCGCCAGCAGCCTCGAATACAGGGTGCAAGAGACCCAGTACTTC.

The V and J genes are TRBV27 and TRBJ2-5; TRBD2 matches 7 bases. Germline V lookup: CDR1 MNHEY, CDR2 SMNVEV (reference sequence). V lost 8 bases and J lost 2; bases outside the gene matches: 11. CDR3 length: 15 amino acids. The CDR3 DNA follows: TGTGCCAGCCGGGAGGTGGGCAGAAAACAAGAGACCCAGTACTTC. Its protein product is CASREVGRKQETQYF.

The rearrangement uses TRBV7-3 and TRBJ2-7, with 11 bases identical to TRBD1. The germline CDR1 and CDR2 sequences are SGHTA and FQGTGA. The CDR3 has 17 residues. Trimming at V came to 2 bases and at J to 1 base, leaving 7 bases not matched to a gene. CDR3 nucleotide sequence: TGTGCCAGCAGCTTAGGGACAGGGGGTCTGGATTCCTACGAGCAGTACTTC. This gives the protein CASSLGTGGLDSYEQYF.

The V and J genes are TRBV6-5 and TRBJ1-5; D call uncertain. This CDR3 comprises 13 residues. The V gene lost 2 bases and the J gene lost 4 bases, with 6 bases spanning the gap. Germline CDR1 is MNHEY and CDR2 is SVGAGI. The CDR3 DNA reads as TGTGCCAGCAGTTACAACGAGAATCAGCCCCAGCATTTT. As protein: CASSYNENQPQHF.

This CDR3 reads CASSLAGTANEKLFF. As DNA, the CDR3 is TGTGCCAGCAGCTTAGCCGGGACAGCTAATGAAAAACTGTTTTTT. This chain connects TRBV7-8 to TRBJ1-4; TRBD1 agrees at 7 bases. CDR3 length: 15 residues. CDR1 SGHVS and CDR2 FQNEAQ come from the germline V gene. The V and J ends lost 0 bases and 3 bases, in that order; junction bases with no gene match: 1.

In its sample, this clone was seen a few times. The DNA for the CDR3 is TGTGCCACCAGCAGGGGCGGGAGCCGGGAGACCCAGTACTTC. Translated: CATSRGGSRETQYF. The V and J genes are TRBV15 and TRBJ2-5, with 7 bases identical to TRBD2. The CDR3 spans 14 residues. Germline values: CDR1 LNHNV, CDR2 YYDKDF (reference sequence). Losses at the gene ends were 3 bases for V and 5 bases for J; bases not matched to a gene: 6.

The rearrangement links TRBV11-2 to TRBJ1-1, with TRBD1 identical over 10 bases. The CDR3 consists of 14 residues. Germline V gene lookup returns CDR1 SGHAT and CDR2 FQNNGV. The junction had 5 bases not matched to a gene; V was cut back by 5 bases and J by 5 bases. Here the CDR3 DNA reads TGTGCCAGCAGCGCCCGGACAGGGGGGACTGAAGCTTTCTTT. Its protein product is CASSARTGGTEAFF.

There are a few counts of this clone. The CDR3 region has the DNA TGCGCCAGCAGCCGGACTAGCGGGGGGCGGCCAGATACGCAGTATTTT. It specifies CASSRTSGGRPDTQYF. The chain has TRBV5-1 and TRBJ2-3, with 14 bases lining up with TRBD2. The CDR3 has 16 amino acids. Per the germline V gene, CDR1 is SGHRS and CDR2 is YFSETQ. The junction had 5 bases not matched to a gene; V was cut back by 4 bases and J by 4 bases.

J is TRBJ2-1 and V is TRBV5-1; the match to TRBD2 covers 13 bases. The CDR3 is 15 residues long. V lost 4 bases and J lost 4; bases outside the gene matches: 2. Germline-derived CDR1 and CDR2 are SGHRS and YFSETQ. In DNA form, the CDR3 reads TGCGCCAGCAGCCCGGGACTAGCGGGGTACAATGAGCAGTTCTTC. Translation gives CASSPGLAGYNEQFF.